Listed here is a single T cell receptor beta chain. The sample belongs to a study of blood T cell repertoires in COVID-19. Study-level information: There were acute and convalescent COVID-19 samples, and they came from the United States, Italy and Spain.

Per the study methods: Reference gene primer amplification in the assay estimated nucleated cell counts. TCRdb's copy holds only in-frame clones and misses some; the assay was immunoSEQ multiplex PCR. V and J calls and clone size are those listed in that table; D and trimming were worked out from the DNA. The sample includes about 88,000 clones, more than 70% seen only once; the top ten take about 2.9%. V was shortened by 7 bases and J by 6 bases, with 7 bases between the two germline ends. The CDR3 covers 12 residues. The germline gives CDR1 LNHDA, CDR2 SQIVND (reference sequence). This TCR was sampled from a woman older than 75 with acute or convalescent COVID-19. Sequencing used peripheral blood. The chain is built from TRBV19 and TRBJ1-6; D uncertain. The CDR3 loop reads CASNGINSPLHF. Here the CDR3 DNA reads TGTGCCAGTAATGGCATTAATTCACCCCTCCACTTT.